These 27 T cell receptor beta chains were sequenced from one sample in a study of T-cell reconstitution after alpha-beta-depleted transplantation in children. This sample's TCRbeta library carried unique molecular identifier barcodes. Using its own MiXCR run on the PCR reads, TCRdb lists one record per CDR3 protein. This table holds 300,000 to 400,000 distinct CDR3 sequences, 15% to 20% found once. Sequencing was performed on PBMCs, mostly from graft donor cells, taken 360 days after TCRalphabeta/CD19-depleted stem cell transplant. These receptors came from a male patient aged 2 to 10 who had a stem cell transplant for acute lymphoblastic leukemia, so the T cells may come from the graft donor.

This clonotype was seen a handful of times. The chain couples TRBV7-8 to TRBJ2-7; D may be TRBD1 or TRBD2 (6 bases each). Germline loops: CDR1 SGHVS, CDR2 FQNEAQ. The CDR3 runs 13 residues. V was pared by 5 bases and J by 3 bases, with 11 bases between. The CDR3, as DNA: TGTGCCAGCAGCCACCGGGGGCACTACGAGCAGTACTTC. It is translated as CASSHRGHYEQYF.

At least ten counts were recorded for this clonotype. The chain employs TRBV12-3 or TRBV12-4 and TRBJ2-2; D unresolved. Trimming left V 8 bases short and J 0 bases short, with 13 bases between. This CDR3 is built from 15 residues. The DNA for the CDR3 is TGTGCCAGCCGAACCCCGGGTACGAACACCGGGGAGCTGTTTTTT. Its protein is CASRTPGTNTGELFF.

The V call is TRBV7-2, the J call TRBJ2-3; 8 positions agree with TRBD1. The ends lost 3 bases at V and 1 base at J; junction bases unmatched: 9. This CDR3 has 17 residues. CDR1 and CDR2 from the germline V gene are SGHTA and FQGNSA. The CDR3 reads CASSLPRTGFGTDTQYF. As DNA, the CDR3 is TGTGCCAGCAGCTTGCCCCGGACAGGGTTCGGCACAGATACGCAGTATTTT.

This clonotype has ten or more counts. V gene TRBV7-2 combines with J gene TRBJ2-5; D gene ambiguous. There are 12 residues in the CDR3. Germline-derived CDR1 and CDR2 are SGHTA and FQGNSA. Between the trimmed V and J ends, which lost 1 base and 7 bases, there was a span of 7 bases. The CDR3 loop reads CASSLELGTQYF. In DNA form, the CDR3 reads TGTGCCAGCAGCTTAGAGCTCGGGACCCAGTACTTC. Variable domain in full (rest from reference TRBV7-2 and TRBJ2-5): GAGVSQSPSNKVTEKGKDVELRCDPISGHTALYWYRQSLGQGLEFLIYFQGNSAPDKSGLPSDRFSAERTGGSVSTLTIQRTQQEDSAVYLCASSLELGTQYFGPGTRLLVL.

The table lists this clonotype with a few counts. The V call is TRBV6-2 or TRBV6-3, the J call TRBJ2-5, with D perhaps TRBD1 or TRBD2 (5 bases each). Germline V gene lookup returns CDR1 MNHEY and CDR2 SVGEGT. CDR3 length: 13 amino acids. Trimming took 5 bases from V and 4 from J, leaving 11 bases between them. CDR3: CASSNWDLETQYF. The CDR3 bases are TGTGCCAGCAGTAACTGGGACCTAGAGACCCAGTACTTC.

This clonotype was detected many times. This chain uses TRBV18 with TRBJ2-5; no reliable D call. The germline gives CDR1 KGHSH, CDR2 LQKENI. The germline V and J ends were trimmed by 2 bases and 4 bases, with 5 bases remaining between them. CDR3 length: 12 residues. The CDR3 sequence: CASSPERETQYF. Written as DNA, the CDR3 is TGTGCCAGCTCACCAGAACGAGAGACCCAGTACTTC.

This chain joins TRBV5-6 and TRBJ2-3, with D possibly matching TRBD2 (6 bases). Looked up from germline, CDR1 is SGHDT and CDR2 is YYEEEE. The CDR3 totals 14 residues. Deletions cut 3 bases from V and 4 bases from J, with 12 bases between. The CDR3 reads CASSSGTSPDTQYF. The CDR3 DNA reads TGTGCCAGCAGCTCGGGGACTTCGCCAGATACGCAGTATTTT.

This clonotype appeared a few times. The gene calls are TRBV5-4 and TRBJ2-5; D uncertain. CDR1 is SGHNT and CDR2 is YYREEE in the germline V gene (reference sequence). CDR3 size: 14 residues. The V gene lost 0 bases and the J gene lost 2 bases, with 8 bases spanning the gap. CDR3 in amino acids: CASSLDRRQETQYF. The CDR3 DNA reads TGTGCCAGCAGCTTGGACAGACGACAAGAGACCCAGTACTTC.

This clonotype was counted at least ten times. The chain uses TRBV20-1 and TRBJ2-7; D is possibly TRBD1 (5 bases). Trimming removed 7 bases from V and 0 bases from J, with 19 bases in between. The CDR3 has 15 residues. Per the germline V gene, CDR1 is DFQATT and CDR2 is SNEGSKA (reference sequence). The CDR3 bases are TGCAGTGTTGCCTATAGGACACCGCTCTCCTACGAGCAGTACTTC. Its translation is CSVAYRTPLSYEQYF.

This clonotype was counted once. J is TRBJ1-6 and V is TRBV15, with D possibly TRBD1 on 5 matching bases. Germline V gene sequence: CDR1 LNHNV, CDR2 YYDKDF (reference sequence). The CDR3 has 12 amino acids. V lost 5 bases to trimming and J lost 16 bases, with 15 bases between them. CDR3 DNA sequence: TGTGCCACCAGCCGACGGGACGGGGATCTCCACTTT. Translated: CATSRRDGDLHF. Variable domain in full (rest from reference TRBV15 and TRBJ1-6): DAMVIQNPRYQVTQFGKPVTLSCSQTLNHNVMYWYQQKSSQAPKLLFHYYDKDFNNEADTPDNFQSRRPNTSFCFLDIRSPGLGDTAMYLCATSRRDGDLHFGNGTRLTVT.

There are a few counts of this clonotype. V is TRBV5-6 and J is TRBJ2-7, with TRBD1 as a possible D gene (7 bases). The germline V and J ends were trimmed by 3 bases and 4 bases, with 17 bases remaining between them. Looked up from germline, CDR1 is SGHDT and CDR2 is YYEEEE. This CDR3 has 15 amino acids. CDR3 sequence reads: CASSWGPTGRYEQYF. The CDR3 bases are TGTGCCAGCAGCTGGGGACCGACAGGGAGGTACGAGCAGTACTTC.

This clonotype was observed a few times. The chain carries TRBV5-1 and TRBJ2-3; D possibly uses TRBD1 or TRBD2 (5 bases each). Trimming removed 4 bases from V and 4 bases from J, with 19 bases in between. Germline values: CDR1 SGHRS, CDR2 YFSETQ. The CDR3 contains 16 residues. CDR3 sequence: CASSPRDVRNADTQYF. In DNA form, the CDR3 reads TGCGCCAGCAGCCCCCGGGACGTGAGGAATGCAGATACGCAGTATTTT.

The chain combines TRBV28 with TRBJ1-5; D is unclear. Trimming took 3 bases from V and 3 from J, leaving 18 bases between them. The CDR3 is 17 amino acids. CDR1 and CDR2 (germline): MDHEN, SYDVKM. CDR3: CASSFGLSRGVNQPQHF. In DNA, the CDR3 is TGTGCCAGCAGTTTTGGCCTCTCGCGGGGAGTCAATCAGCCCCAGCATTTT.

A few counts support this clonotype. CDR3: CASSPGTLGSGTDTQYF. The CDR3 nucleotides read TGTGCCAGCAGTCCCGGGACCCTTGGATCGGGAACAGATACGCAGTATTTT. The chain links TRBV2 to TRBJ2-3, with D perhaps TRBD1 or TRBD2 (5 bases each). V lost 5 bases to trimming and J lost 3 bases, with 21 bases between them. CDR3 length: 17 amino acids. Germline-derived CDR1 and CDR2 are SNHLY and FYNNEI.

This chain connects TRBV7-8 to TRBJ2-3; D tentatively fits TRBD1 or TRBD2 (6 bases each). The CDR3 extends over 14 amino acids. V gave up 1 base and J gave up 4 bases, with 9 bases separating them. Germline CDR1 and CDR2: SGHVS and FQNEAQ. CDR3 bases: TGTGCCAGCAGCTTAGGCCGGGGGCCAGATACGCAGTATTTT. This translates into CASSLGRGPDTQYF.

This clonotype was counted a few times. The J gene is TRBJ2-1, the V gene TRBV29-1, with 11 bases aligning to TRBD2. The CDR3 is 14 amino acids. CDR1 is SQVTM, CDR2 ANQGSEA, per germline. With 7 bases clipped from V and 4 bases from J, the junction kept 6 bases outside the gene matches. CDR3 protein: CSALTSGTYNEQFF. The CDR3 region has the DNA TGCAGCGCACTGACTAGCGGGACGTACAATGAGCAGTTCTTC.

This clonotype was detected a few times. The genes are TRBV12-5 and TRBJ2-5; 8 bases fit TRBD2. V trimming: 4 bases; J trimming: 5 bases; junction bases outside the gene matches: 9. CDR1 and CDR2 from the germline V gene are LGHNT and FRNRAP. The CDR3 spans 15 residues. The CDR3 nucleotides read TGTGCTAGTGGTTCCATCCGGGAGGGCGCGGAGACCCAGTACTTC. It is translated as CASGSIREGAETQYF.

V is TRBV7-2 and J is TRBJ1-1; possibly TRBD1 for D (6 bases). The V end lost 6 bases, the J end lost 5 bases, and 19 bases lay between the germline ends. CDR1 SGHTA and CDR2 FQGNSA come from the germline V gene. This CDR3 has 15 residues. The CDR3 DNA follows: TGTGCCAGCAGACAGCCCAGGGGACTGGAGACTGAAGCTTTCTTT. As protein: CASRQPRGLETEAFF.

In this sample, this clonotype turned up a few times. The chain couples TRBV7-6 to TRBJ2-1, with D hard to call. Germline V gives CDR1 SGHVS, CDR2 FNYEAQ. This CDR3 contains 13 residues. The V gene lost 4 bases and the J gene lost 6 bases, with 10 bases spanning the gap. CDR3 region: CASSWTSVNEQFF. The CDR3 bases are TGTGCCAGCAGCTGGACCTCGGTCAATGAGCAGTTCTTC. Filled out from reference TRBV7-6 and TRBJ2-1, the complete variable domain reads GAGVSQSPRYKVTKRGQDVALRCDPISGHVSLYWYRQALGQGPEFLTYFNYEAQQDKSGLPNDRFSAERPEGSISTLTIQRTEQRDSAMYRCASSWTSVNEQFFGPGTRLTVL.

V gene TRBV29-1 combines with J gene TRBJ2-1; 8 positions match TRBD2. V shed 3 bases, J shed 2 bases, and the junction held 9 bases outside the gene matches. CDR1 and CDR2 (germline): SQVTM, ANQGSEA. This CDR3 comprises 16 residues. Written as DNA, the CDR3 is TGCAGCGTTGAGCCCCCCCGGGGGGGTACCTACAATGAGCAGTTCTTC. It yields the protein CSVEPPRGGTYNEQFF.

A few counts support this clonotype. The V and J genes are TRBV28 and TRBJ2-5, with 13 nucleotides matching TRBD2. The CDR3 has 16 residues. J gave up 0 bases and V 7 bases, and 5 bases lay outside the gene matches. The germline V gene has CDR1 MDHEN and CDR2 SYDVKM. CDR3 loop: CASKRTSGSNQETQYF. The DNA of the CDR3 is TGTGCCAGCAAGCGGACTAGCGGGAGTAACCAAGAGACCCAGTACTTC.

The chain couples TRBV28 to TRBJ2-1; the D is unclear. V was cut by 6 bases and J by 8 bases, with 11 bases left in between. The germline gives CDR1 MDHEN, CDR2 SYDVKM. The CDR3 length is 12 residues. The CDR3 DNA reads as TGTGCCAGCAGATTTCGGGCGGATGAGCAGTTCTTC. It specifies CASRFRADEQFF.

The chain employs TRBV5-1 and TRBJ1-2; the D is unclear. The germline V and J ends were trimmed by 0 bases and 1 base, with 7 bases remaining between them. Germline V gene lookup returns CDR1 SGHRS and CDR2 YFSETQ. The CDR3 runs 14 residues. CDR3 region: CASSLVASNYGYTF. CDR3 nucleotides: TGCGCCAGCAGCTTGGTGGCCAGTAACTATGGCTACACCTTC.

This clonotype has ten or more counts. The genes are TRBV5-1 and TRBJ2-7; 7 bases agree with TRBD2. The germline gives CDR1 SGHRS, CDR2 YFSETQ. The ends lost 2 bases at V and 2 bases at J; junction bases unmatched: 4. CDR3 size: 14 residues. This chain's CDR3 is CASSLTGGTYEQYF. CDR3 DNA sequence: TGCGCCAGCAGCTTAACGGGAGGAACCTACGAGCAGTACTTC.

This clonotype was detected a few times. This chain links TRBV7-9 with TRBJ2-1, with unresolved D. The ends were cut back, 2 bases at V and 6 bases at J, with 11 bases in the middle. From germline, CDR1 is SEHNR and CDR2 FQNEAQ (reference sequence). The CDR3 loop spans 14 amino acids. CDR3 protein: CASSLLGPRNEQFF. DNA for the CDR3: TGTGCCAGCAGCTTACTCGGGCCCCGCAATGAGCAGTTCTTC.

This clonotype has only a few counts. J is TRBJ2-1 and V is TRBV4-1, with 7 nucleotides matching TRBD2. The CDR3 extends over 17 amino acids. CDR1 and CDR2 (germline): MGHRA, YSYEKL. The J segment lost 0 bases and the V segment lost 3 bases, leaving 8 bases of the junction unmatched. Written as DNA, the CDR3 is TGCGCCAGCAGCCAGGGGGGGGGAGGGTCCTCCTACAATGAGCAGTTCTTC. Translating it yields CASSQGGGGSSYNEQFF.

V usage is TRBV27 and J usage is TRBJ2-2, with TRBD2 identical over 7 bases. V was clipped by 0 bases and J by 4 bases; unmatched bases: 5. Germline V lookup: CDR1 MNHEY, CDR2 SMNVEV (reference sequence). The CDR3 is made up of 16 amino acids. The CDR3 loop is CASSLSFTSATGELFF. CDR3 bases: TGTGCCAGCAGTTTATCCTTCACTAGCGCCACCGGGGAGCTGTTTTTT.